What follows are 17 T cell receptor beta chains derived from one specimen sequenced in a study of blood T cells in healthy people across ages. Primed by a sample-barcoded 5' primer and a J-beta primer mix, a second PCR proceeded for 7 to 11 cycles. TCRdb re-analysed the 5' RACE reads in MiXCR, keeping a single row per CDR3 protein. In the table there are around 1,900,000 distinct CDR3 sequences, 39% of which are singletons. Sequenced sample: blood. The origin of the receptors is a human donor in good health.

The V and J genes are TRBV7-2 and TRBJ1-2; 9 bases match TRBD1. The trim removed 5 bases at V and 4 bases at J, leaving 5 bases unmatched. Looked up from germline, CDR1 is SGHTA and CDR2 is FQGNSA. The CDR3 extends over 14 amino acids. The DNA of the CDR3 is TGTGCCAGCAGCCCCGGGACAGGGTTCTATGGCTACACCTTC. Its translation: CASSPGTGFYGYTF.

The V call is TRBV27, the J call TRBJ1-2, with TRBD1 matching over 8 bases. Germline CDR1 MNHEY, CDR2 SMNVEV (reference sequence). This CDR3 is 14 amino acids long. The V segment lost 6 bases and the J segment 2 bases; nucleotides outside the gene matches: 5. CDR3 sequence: CASSWTGPNYGYTF. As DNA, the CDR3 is TGTGCCAGCAGCTGGACAGGGCCAAACTATGGCTACACCTTC.

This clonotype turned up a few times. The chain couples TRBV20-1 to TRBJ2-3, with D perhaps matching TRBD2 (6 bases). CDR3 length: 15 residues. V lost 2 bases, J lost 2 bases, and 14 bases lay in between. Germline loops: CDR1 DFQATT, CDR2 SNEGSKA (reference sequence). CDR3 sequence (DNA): TGCAGTGCTAGAAGCGTCGCGGGATACACAGATACGCAGTATTTT. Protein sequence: CSARSVAGYTDTQYF.

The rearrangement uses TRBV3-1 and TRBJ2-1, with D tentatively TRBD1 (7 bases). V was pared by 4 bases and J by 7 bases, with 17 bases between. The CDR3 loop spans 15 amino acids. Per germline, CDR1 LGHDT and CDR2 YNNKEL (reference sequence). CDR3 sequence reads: CASSPWRGPGNEQFF. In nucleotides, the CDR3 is TGTGCCAGCAGCCCGTGGAGGGGGCCCGGGAATGAGCAGTTCTTC.

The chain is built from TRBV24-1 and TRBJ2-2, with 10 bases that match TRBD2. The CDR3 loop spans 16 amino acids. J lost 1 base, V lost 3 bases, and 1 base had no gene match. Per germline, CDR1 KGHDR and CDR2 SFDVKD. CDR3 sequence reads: CATSDRTSGNTGELFF. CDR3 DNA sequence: TGTGCCACCAGTGATAGGACTAGCGGGAACACCGGGGAGCTGTTTTTT.

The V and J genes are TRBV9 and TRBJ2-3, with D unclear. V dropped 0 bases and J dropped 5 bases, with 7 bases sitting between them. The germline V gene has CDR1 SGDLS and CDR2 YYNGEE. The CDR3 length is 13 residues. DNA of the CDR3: TGTGCCAGCAGCGTAGGAGAAGGAGATACGCAGTATTTT. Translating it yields CASSVGEGDTQYF.

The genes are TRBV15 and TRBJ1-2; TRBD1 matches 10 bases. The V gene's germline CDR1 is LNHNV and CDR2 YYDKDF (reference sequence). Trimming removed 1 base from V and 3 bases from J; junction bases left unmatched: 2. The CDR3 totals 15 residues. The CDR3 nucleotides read TGTGCCACCAGCAGAGGGACAGGGGGGGACTATGGCTACACCTTC. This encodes CATSRGTGGDYGYTF.

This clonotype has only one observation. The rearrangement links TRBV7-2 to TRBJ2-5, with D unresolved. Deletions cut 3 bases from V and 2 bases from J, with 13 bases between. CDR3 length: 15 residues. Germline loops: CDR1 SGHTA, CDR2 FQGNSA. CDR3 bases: TGTGCCAGCAGCTTCGCCGCGACTGCACAAGAGACCCAGTACTTC. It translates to CASSFAATAQETQYF.

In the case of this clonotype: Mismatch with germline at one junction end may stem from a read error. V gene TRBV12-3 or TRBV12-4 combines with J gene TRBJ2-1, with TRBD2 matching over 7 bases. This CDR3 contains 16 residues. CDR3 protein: CASTKPGGGSYNERYF. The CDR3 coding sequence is TGTGCCAGCACCAAACCGGGGGGTGGATCCTACAATGAGCGGTACTTC.

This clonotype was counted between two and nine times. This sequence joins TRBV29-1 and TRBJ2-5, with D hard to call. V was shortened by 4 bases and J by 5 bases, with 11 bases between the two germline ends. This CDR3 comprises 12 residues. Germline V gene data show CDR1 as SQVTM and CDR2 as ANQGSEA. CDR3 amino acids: CSVVSLGETQYF. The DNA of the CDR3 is TGCAGCGTTGTGTCATTGGGGGAGACCCAGTACTTC.

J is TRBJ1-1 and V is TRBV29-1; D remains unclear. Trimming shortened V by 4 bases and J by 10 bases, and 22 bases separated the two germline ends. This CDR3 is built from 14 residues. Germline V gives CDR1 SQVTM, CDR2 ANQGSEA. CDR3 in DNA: TGCAGCGTTGCCCCCCTCCCCATGGACGGGGTAGCTTTCTTT. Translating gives CSVAPLPMDGVAFF.

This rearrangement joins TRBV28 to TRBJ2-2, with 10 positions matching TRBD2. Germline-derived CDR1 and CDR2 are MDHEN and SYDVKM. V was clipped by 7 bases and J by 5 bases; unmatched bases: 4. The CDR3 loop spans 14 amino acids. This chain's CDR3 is CASNTGLATGELFF. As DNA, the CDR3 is TGTGCCAGCAACACGGGACTAGCGACCGGGGAGCTGTTTTTT.

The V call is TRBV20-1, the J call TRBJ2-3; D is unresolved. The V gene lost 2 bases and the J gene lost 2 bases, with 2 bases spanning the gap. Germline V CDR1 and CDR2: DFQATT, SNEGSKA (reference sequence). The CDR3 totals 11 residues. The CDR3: CSARHTDTQYF. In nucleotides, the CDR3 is TGCAGTGCTAGACACACAGATACGCAGTATTTT.

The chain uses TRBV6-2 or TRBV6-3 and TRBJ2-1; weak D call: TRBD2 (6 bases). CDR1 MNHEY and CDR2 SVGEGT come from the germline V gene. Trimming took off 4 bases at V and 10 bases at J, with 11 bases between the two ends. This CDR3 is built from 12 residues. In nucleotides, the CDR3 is TGTGCCAGCAGTTCAGACGCGGGGGAGCAGTTCTTC. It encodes CASSSDAGEQFF.

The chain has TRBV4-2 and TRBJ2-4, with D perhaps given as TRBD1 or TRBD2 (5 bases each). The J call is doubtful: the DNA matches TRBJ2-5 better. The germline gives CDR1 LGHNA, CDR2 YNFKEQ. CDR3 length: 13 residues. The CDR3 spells CASSQVGEETQYF. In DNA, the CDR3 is TGTGCCAGCAGCCAAGTGGGGGAAGAGACCCAGTACTTC.

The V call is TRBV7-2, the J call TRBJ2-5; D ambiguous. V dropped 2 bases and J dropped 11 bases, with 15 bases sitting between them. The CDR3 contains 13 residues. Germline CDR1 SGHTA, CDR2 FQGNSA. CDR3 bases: TGTGCCAGCAGCTTATCCCCCGTCAATGAGCAGTACTTC. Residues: CASSLSPVNEQYF.

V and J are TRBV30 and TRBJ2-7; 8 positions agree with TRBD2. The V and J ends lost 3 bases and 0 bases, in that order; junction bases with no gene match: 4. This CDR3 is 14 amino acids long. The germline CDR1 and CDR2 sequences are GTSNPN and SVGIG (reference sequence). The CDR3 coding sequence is TGTGCCTGGAGCCCGGGGGGGAGCTCCTACGAGCAGTACTTC. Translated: CAWSPGGSSYEQYF.